The rows below give T cell receptor beta chains drawn from one sample of a study of cytomegalovirus exposure and HLA in healthy donors. Sequenced by immunoSEQ multiplex PCR; TCRdb stores in-frame clones only, minus some. The data hold tens of thousands of clones, with under 80% observed a single time. Sequenced input: PBMCs. These receptors originate from a man in his fifties or sixties in good health and CMV-seropositive. Each CDR3 is given with its conserved first and last residue. D genes are given only for firm matches.

J gene,D gene,V gene,CDR3 protein,CDR3 DNA
TRBJ1-2,TRBD1,TRBV7-8,CASSLVRGRYEGYTF,TGTGCCAGCAGCTTAGTTAGGGGGCGTTATGAAGGCTACACCTTC
TRBJ2-1,TRBD2,TRBV30,CAWREAGSWMNEQFF,TGTGCCTGGAGAGAAGCGGGGTCCTGGATGAATGAGCAGTTCTTC
TRBJ2-1,NA,TRBV5-1,CASSIQAEPYNEQFF,TGCGCCAGCAGTATTCAAGCGGAGCCCTACAATGAGCAGTTCTTC
TRBJ2-1,TRBD2,TRBV5-4,CASSPTSASYNEQFF,TGTGCCAGCAGCCCGACTAGCGCTTCCTACAATGAGCAGTTCTTC
TRBJ2-5,TRBD1,TRBV5-1,CASSFDRGLGETQYF,TGCGCCAGCAGCTTCGACAGGGGGCTGGGGGAGACCCAGTACTTC
TRBJ2-1,NA,TRBV29-1,CSVELVQGRQFF,TGCAGCGTTGAATTGGTACAGGGCCGGCAGTTCTTC
TRBJ2-1,TRBD2,TRBV7-2,CASSLLGLVENEQFF,TGTGCCAGCAGCTTATTAGGACTAGTAGAAAATGAGCAGTTCTTC
TRBJ2-1,NA,TRBV6-1,CASSPEGFEQFF,TGTGCCAGCAGCCCAGAGGGCTTTGAGCAGTTCTTC
TRBJ2-7,TRBD1,TRBV5-1,CASRSTQGDLDEQYF,TGCGCCAGCAGAAGTACCCAGGGGGATTTAGACGAGCAGTACTTC
TRBJ2-5,NA,TRBV11-2,CASSLGVGGRETQYF,TGTGCCAGCAGCTTAGGAGTGGGGGGGCGTGAGACCCAGTACTTC
TRBJ1-6,TRBD1,TRBV5-8,CASSQRTGIYSPLHF,TGTGCCAGCAGCCAACGGACAGGGATCTATTCACCCCTCCACTTT